A single sample is the source of the 28 T cell receptor beta chains below, sequenced in a study of identical twins. TCRdb redid the calling of the 5' RACE reads with MiXCR, one entry per CDR3 protein. Of around 20,000 distinct CDR3 sequences detected, nearly 70% appear once; the ten largest clones hold 5.9%. The sequenced material came from memory (CD45RO+) T cells sorted from blood. All receptors derive from a woman between 18 and 29 years old in good health. This table probably holds off-target reads from a library built for another chain.

This clonotype was counted a few times. The rearrangement joins TRBV19 to TRBJ2-5, with D perhaps being TRBD1 or TRBD2 (6 bases each). Between the trimmed V and J ends, which lost 5 bases and 5 bases, there was a span of 18 bases. Looked up from germline, CDR1 is LNHDA and CDR2 is SQIVND (reference sequence). This CDR3 is 15 amino acids long. CDR3 bases: TGTGCCAGTAGTGCCGGGGGCAGGGCTGGGGAGACCCAGTACTTC. This sequence encodes CASSAGGRAGETQYF.

This chain uses TRBV6-5 with TRBJ2-1; 13 bases fit TRBD2. The junction had 8 bases not matched to a gene; V was cut back by 4 bases and J by 5 bases. The germline V gene encodes CDR1 MNHEY and CDR2 SVGAGI. The CDR3 covers 17 residues. CDR3 coding DNA: TGTGCCAGCAGTTTTGGACTAGCGGGAGTTTGGGACAATGAGCAGTTCTTC. Its protein product is CASSFGLAGVWDNEQFF.

This clonotype has just a few counts. V gene TRBV6-1 combines with J gene TRBJ2-5; perhaps TRBD2 as D (6 bases). CDR1 is MNHNS, CDR2 SASEGT, per germline. V lost 6 bases and J lost 5, with 16 bases in between. The CDR3 totals 14 residues. In DNA, the CDR3 is TGTGCCAGCAGGGCGGGGCTCGTGAAGGAGACCCAGTACTTC. Protein product: CASRAGLVKETQYF.

This chain joins TRBV7-8 and TRBJ2-7; 8 bases fit TRBD2. This CDR3 has 14 amino acids. CDR1 and CDR2 (germline): SGHVS, FQNEAQ. V was pared by 6 bases and J by 4 bases, with 8 bases of the junction left unmatched. In DNA, the CDR3 is TGTGCCAGCAGTGTAGGGAGCGGGGGATACGAGCAGTACTTC. Its protein is CASSVGSGGYEQYF.

This clonotype has just a few counts. The J gene is TRBJ2-7, the V gene TRBV6-2 or TRBV6-3; 11 bases agree with TRBD2. The CDR3 consists of 16 residues. CDR1 is MNHEY, CDR2 SVGEGT, per germline. Unmatched junction bases numbered 10, after V lost 5 bases and J lost 4 bases. The CDR3: CASSTFLAGGGYEQYF. For the CDR3, the DNA is TGTGCCAGCAGTACCTTCCTAGCGGGAGGAGGGTACGAGCAGTACTTC.

The rearrangement joins TRBV20-1 to TRBJ2-7, with D unclear. The CDR3 runs 14 residues. Germline assignment: CDR1 DFQATT and CDR2 SNEGSKA (reference sequence). Trimming took 0 bases from V and 3 from J, leaving 12 bases between them. As DNA, the CDR3 is TGCAGTGCTAGAGATATACAACAGTACTACGAGCAGTACTTC. Residues: CSARDIQQYYEQYF.

V and J are TRBV29-1 and TRBJ2-7; TRBD2 aligns across 8 bases. The CDR3 length is 14 residues. The germline V gene has CDR1 SQVTM and CDR2 ANQGSEA. Unmatched junction bases numbered 9, after V lost 4 bases and J lost 4 bases. This chain's CDR3 is CSVGIGLALYEQYF. Written as DNA, the CDR3 is TGCAGCGTTGGAATCGGACTAGCCCTATACGAGCAGTACTTC.

The chain is built from TRBV2 and TRBJ2-1; TRBD2 matches at 14 bases. CDR1 and CDR2 from the germline V gene are SNHLY and FYNNEI. The CDR3 loop spans 15 amino acids. V shed 7 bases and J 5 bases; nucleotides not matched to a gene: 4. CDR3 in amino acids: CASIRLAGGDNEQFF. Written as DNA, the CDR3 is TGTGCCAGCATCAGACTAGCGGGAGGGGACAATGAGCAGTTCTTC.

V gene TRBV4-3 combines with J gene TRBJ2-7; a possible D gene is TRBD1 (5 bases). The V end lost 0 bases, the J end lost 4 bases, and 7 bases lay between the germline ends. This CDR3 comprises 13 residues. The germline V gene has CDR1 LGHNA and CDR2 YSLEER. In nucleotides, the CDR3 is TGCGCCAGCAGCCAAGATCAGGGTTACGAGCAGTACTTC. Protein product: CASSQDQGYEQYF.

There are a few counts of this clonotype. The rearrangement links TRBV11-2 to TRBJ2-3; 7 bases agree with TRBD2. The germline V gene encodes CDR1 SGHAT and CDR2 FQNNGV. There are 14 residues in the CDR3. Trimming at V came to 0 bases and at J to 5 bases, leaving 2 bases not matched to a gene. The DNA for the CDR3 is TGTGCCAGCAGCTTAGAACTAGCGTTAGATACGCAGTATTTT. As protein: CASSLELALDTQYF.

This clonotype has just a few counts. The V gene is TRBV5-4, the J gene TRBJ2-1; TRBD2 is a possible D gene (5 bases). CDR1 and CDR2 from the germline V gene are SGHNT and YYREEE (reference sequence). The CDR3 length is 13 residues. V lost 0 bases, J lost 4 bases, and 5 bases lay in between. The chain's CDR3 is CASSLGGYNEQFF. The CDR3 DNA follows: TGTGCCAGCAGCTTGGGCGGGTACAATGAGCAGTTCTTC.

V and J are TRBV12-3 or TRBV12-4 and TRBJ2-2; D gene uncertain. Trimming stripped 6 bases from V and 7 bases from J, with 12 bases between. This CDR3 is 13 amino acids long. CDR3 bases: TGTGCCAGCAGCCCCTTTTATAACGGGGAGCTGTTTTTT. Translated: CASSPFYNGELFF.

V usage is TRBV29-1 and J usage is TRBJ2-5, with D tentatively TRBD1 or TRBD2 (5 bases each). Germline V CDR1 and CDR2: SQVTM, ANQGSEA. The CDR3 runs 14 residues. The V gene lost 7 bases and the J gene lost 5 bases, with 20 bases spanning the gap. The DNA for the CDR3 is TGCAGCGCTGGCCGGGACGGGACCGTGGAGACCCAGTACTTC. Encoded protein: CSAGRDGTVETQYF.

This sequence joins TRBV29-1 and TRBJ2-3; D is ambiguous. Trimming shortened V by 3 bases and J by 4 bases, and 14 bases separated the two germline ends. The CDR3 is 14 residues long. Germline loops: CDR1 SQVTM, CDR2 ANQGSEA. CDR3 sequence: CSVEASEHADTQYF. The DNA of the CDR3 is TGCAGCGTTGAGGCTAGTGAGCACGCAGATACGCAGTATTTT.

This chain links TRBV7-7 with TRBJ2-1, with D possibly matching TRBD2 (5 bases). CDR3 size: 15 residues. Germline V CDR1 and CDR2: SSHAT, FNYEAQ (reference sequence). V was shortened by 0 bases and J by 3 bases, with 9 bases between the two germline ends. CDR3 DNA: TGTGCCAGCAGCTTAGCGTTTGGACTCTACAATGAGCAGTTCTTC. It is translated as CASSLAFGLYNEQFF.

There are a few counts of this clonotype. This chain uses TRBV5-1 with TRBJ2-3; D is ambiguous. CDR1 is SGHRS, CDR2 YFSETQ, per germline. The CDR3 runs 13 residues. V shed 0 bases and J shed 5 bases, with 7 bases lying between them. The CDR3 coding sequence is TGCGCCAGCAGCTTGGGGAGTGGAGATACGCAGTATTTT. Translating it yields CASSLGSGDTQYF.

The chain carries TRBV10-3 and TRBJ1-1, with D uncertain. The CDR3 is 14 amino acids. The ends were cut back, 7 bases at V and 3 bases at J, with 15 bases in the middle. The germline CDR1 and CDR2 sequences are ENHRY and SYGVKD. CDR3 loop: CAITPGGPDTEAFF. DNA of the CDR3: TGTGCCATCACACCGGGCGGTCCGGACACTGAAGCTTTCTTT.

This chain joins TRBV20-1 and TRBJ2-5; D perhaps matches TRBD1 (6 bases). The CDR3 covers 12 residues. The V and J ends lost 3 bases and 7 bases respectively, with 12 bases between them. Germline V lookup: CDR1 DFQATT, CDR2 SNEGSKA (reference sequence). The CDR3 DNA reads TGCAGTGCTAGGGGGGCCGGCGGGACCCAGTACTTC. Its protein product is CSARGAGGTQYF.

V gene TRBV3-1 combines with J gene TRBJ2-7; D is ambiguous. Trimming took 2 bases from V and 4 from J, leaving 9 bases between them. CDR1 is LGHDT and CDR2 is YNNKEL in the germline V gene (reference sequence). The CDR3 is made up of 13 amino acids. CDR3 DNA sequence: TGTGCCAGCAGCCAACGGTCCGGGTACGAGCAGTACTTC. Amino acid sequence: CASSQRSGYEQYF.

The CDR3 region is CASSRGLAGGAEQFF. CDR3 in DNA: TGTGCCAGCAGCCGCGGACTAGCGGGTGGGGCTGAGCAGTTCTTC. This chain links TRBV6-2 or TRBV6-3 with TRBJ2-1; 11 nucleotides line up with TRBD2. CDR3 size: 15 residues. V trimming: 6 bases; J trimming: 9 bases; junction bases outside the gene matches: 10. CDR1 and CDR2 from the germline V gene are MNHEY and SVGEGT.

This chain links TRBV27 with TRBJ2-1, with D possibly called TRBD1 or TRBD2 (5 bases each). CDR1 and CDR2 from the germline V gene are MNHEY and SMNVEV (reference sequence). Trimming removed 2 bases from V and 9 bases from J, with 14 bases in between. This CDR3 comprises 14 residues. CDR3 loop: CASSLVGSGAEQFF. The DNA of the CDR3 is TGTGCCAGCAGTTTAGTGGGCTCCGGGGCTGAGCAGTTCTTC.

The CDR3 protein is CASSLRDSLPYEQYF. CDR3 sequence (DNA): TGTGCCAGCAGCCTTCGGGACAGTCTCCCCTACGAGCAGTACTTC. The chain is built from TRBV11-1 and TRBJ2-7, with TRBD1 identical over 7 bases. The CDR3 is made up of 15 amino acids. Germline V gene lookup returns CDR1 SGHAT and CDR2 FQDESV (reference sequence). The trim removed 5 bases at V and 2 bases at J, leaving 9 bases unmatched. Variable domain in full (rest from reference TRBV11-1 and TRBJ2-7): EAEVAQSPRYKITEKSQAVAFWCDPISGHATLYWYRQILGQGPELLVQFQDESVVDDSQLPKDRFSAERLKGVDSTLKIQPAELGDSAMYLCASSLRDSLPYEQYFGPGTRLTVT.

The count of this clonotype is one. The chain combines TRBV6-4 with TRBJ2-7; 12 bases agree with TRBD1. This CDR3 spans 17 amino acids. The V gene end was trimmed by 6 bases and the J gene end by 1 base; junction bases not matched to a gene: 10. CDR1 and CDR2 from the germline V gene are MRHNA and SNTAGT. CDR3 coding DNA: TGTGCCAGCAGCCAAGGGACAGGGGGCATGTTATCCTACGAGCAGTACTTC. It codes for CASSQGTGGMLSYEQYF.

This chain joins TRBV11-2 and TRBJ1-6, with D hard to call. CDR1 is SGHAT, CDR2 FQNNGV, per germline. V was shortened by 3 bases and J by 4 bases, with 7 bases between the two germline ends. The CDR3 sequence is 14 residues long. The CDR3 sequence is CASSFGQYNSPLHF. The CDR3 region has the DNA TGTGCCAGCAGCTTCGGCCAGTATAATTCACCCCTCCACTTT.

V usage is TRBV6-2 or TRBV6-3 and J usage is TRBJ1-5; 7 positions match TRBD1. The CDR3 runs to 14 residues. The germline V gene encodes CDR1 MNHEY and CDR2 SVGEGT. V lost 7 bases and J lost 1; bases outside the gene matches: 4. CDR3 sequence (DNA): TGTGCCAGCACTGCGGACAGGAGCAATCAGCCCCAGCATTTT. Translated, it gives CASTADRSNQPQHF.

This sequence joins TRBV12-3 or TRBV12-4 and TRBJ1-4; D gene unclear. V gave up 5 bases and J gave up 0 bases, with 10 bases separating them. The CDR3 is made up of 15 amino acids. The CDR3 spells CASSANGATNEKLFF. Written as DNA, the CDR3 is TGTGCCAGCAGTGCCAACGGTGCAACTAATGAAAAACTGTTTTTT.

The chain employs TRBV29-1 and TRBJ2-1; D is unresolved. From germline, CDR1 is SQVTM and CDR2 ANQGSEA. This CDR3 contains 13 residues. V was shortened by 5 bases and J by 3 bases, with 11 bases between the two germline ends. The DNA for the CDR3 is TGCAGCGTTCCGGCTGTGGGCTACAATGAGCAGTTCTTC. It specifies CSVPAVGYNEQFF.

The gene calls are TRBV9 and TRBJ2-1; unclear D gene. Germline assignment: CDR1 SGDLS and CDR2 YYNGEE. This CDR3 comprises 12 residues. The V gene lost 2 bases and the J gene lost 3 bases, with 3 bases spanning the gap. In DNA form, the CDR3 reads TGTGCCAGCAGCGTGAGCTACAATGAGCAGTTCTTC. Translated, it gives CASSVSYNEQFF.